What follows are 18 T cell receptor beta chains derived from one specimen sequenced in a study of control samples from healthy donors and cancer patients. The data were produced by immunoSEQ multiplex PCR, yet TCRdb's version contains in-frame clones alone and is incomplete. The sample has around 92,000 clones; roughly four fifths are singletons. The sequenced sample was blood. Receptor source: a man aged 55 to 70 in good health.

The V call is TRBV19, the J call TRBJ1-5; D uncertain. V dropped 3 bases and J dropped 6 bases, with 12 bases sitting between them. The CDR3 is made up of 14 amino acids. CDR1 is LNHDA, CDR2 SQIVND, per germline (reference sequence). CDR3 sequence reads: CASSIEGRSQPQHF. The CDR3, as DNA: TGTGCCAGTAGTATCGAGGGTAGGAGTCAGCCCCAGCATTTT.

This chain joins TRBV7-9 and TRBJ2-2; no reliable D call. Looked up from germline, CDR1 is SEHNR and CDR2 is FQNEAQ (reference sequence). This CDR3 contains 12 residues. The ends were cut back, 5 bases at V and 3 bases at J, with 4 bases in the middle. DNA for the CDR3: TGTGCCAGCAGCCTGGACACCGGGGAGCTGTTTTTT. Amino acids: CASSLDTGELFF.

The rearrangement joins TRBV4-2 to TRBJ2-7; TRBD2 agrees at 8 bases. With 3 bases clipped from V and 4 bases from J, the junction kept 8 bases outside the gene matches. The CDR3 consists of 15 residues. The V gene's germline CDR1 is LGHNA and CDR2 YNFKEQ. In nucleotides, the CDR3 is TGTGCCAGCAGCCACTCCGGGACTAGTACGTACGAGCAGTACTTC. Encoded protein: CASSHSGTSTYEQYF.

The V call is TRBV7-9, the J call TRBJ2-7; D may correspond to TRBD1 or TRBD2 (5 bases each). Between the trimmed V and J ends, which lost 4 bases and 5 bases, there was a span of 12 bases. CDR1 is SEHNR, CDR2 FQNEAQ, per germline (reference sequence). The CDR3 loop spans 13 amino acids. CDR3 nucleotides: TGTGCCAGCAGCTGGGGGAGCACAGACGAGCAGTACTTC. Translated: CASSWGSTDEQYF.

The chain couples TRBV5-6 to TRBJ1-3; D uncertain. V lost 0 bases and J lost 4, with 11 bases in between. Per the germline V gene, CDR1 is SGHDT and CDR2 is YYEEEE. This CDR3 is 15 amino acids long. The CDR3: CASSLVAGEGNTIYF. In DNA form, the CDR3 reads TGTGCCAGCAGCTTGGTAGCCGGCGAGGGAAACACCATATATTTT.

This clone showed up just a few times. The rearrangement uses TRBV3-1 (or the pseudogene TRBV3-2) and TRBJ1-1; D might be TRBD1 (6 bases). V gave up 6 bases and J gave up 0 bases, with 11 bases separating them. The CDR3 covers 14 residues. Germline-derived CDR1 and CDR2 are LGHDT and YNNKEL (reference sequence). CDR3 amino acids: CASSQGTLNTEAFF. The CDR3 DNA follows: TGTGCCAGCAGTCAGGGGACATTGAACACTGAAGCTTTCTTT.

The chain combines TRBV7-2 with TRBJ2-3; D remains ambiguous. V was cut by 5 bases and J by 3 bases, with 6 bases left in between. This CDR3 has 12 residues. CDR1 is SGHTA and CDR2 is FQGNSA in the germline V gene. In DNA form, the CDR3 reads TGTGCCAGCAGCGTAAGGACAGATACGCAGTATTTT. It specifies CASSVRTDTQYF.

This clone occurred a few times. V usage is TRBV6-4 and J usage is TRBJ1-6; 10 bases line up with TRBD1. V lost 2 bases to trimming and J lost 9 bases; unmatched junction nucleotides: 4. Germline CDR1 reads MRHNA; CDR2 reads SNTAGT. There are 15 residues in the CDR3. The CDR3: CASSDGTGVSSPLHF. CDR3 DNA sequence: TGTGCCAGCAGTGACGGGACAGGGGTTAGTTCACCCCTCCACTTT.

This chain uses TRBV2 with TRBJ2-3; D is unclear. Germline V gene lookup returns CDR1 SNHLY and CDR2 FYNNEI. This CDR3 is built from 12 residues. V lost 6 bases and J lost 4, with 8 bases in between. The CDR3 sequence: CASSPTADTQYF. The CDR3 DNA follows: TGTGCCAGCAGCCCAACGGCAGATACGCAGTATTTT.

This clone has only one observation. This chain connects TRBV9 to TRBJ2-2; the match to TRBD2 covers 10 bases. Germline V gene lookup returns CDR1 SGDLS and CDR2 YYNGEE. V lost 3 bases to trimming and J lost 5 bases; unmatched junction nucleotides: 4. This CDR3 is built from 15 residues. The CDR3 sequence is CASSARTSGTGELFF. CDR3 DNA: TGTGCCAGCAGCGCCAGGACTAGCGGAACCGGGGAGCTGTTTTTT. The full variable domain, with the rest looked up from reference TRBV9 and TRBJ2-2, is DSGVTQTPKHLITATGQRVTLRCSPRSGDLSVYWYQQSLDQGLQFLIQYYNGEERAKGNILERFSAQQFPDLHSELNLSSLELGDSALYFCASSARTSGTGELFFGEGSRLTVL.

The J gene is TRBJ2-5, the V gene TRBV6-5; TRBD1 might be the D (6 bases). Trimming shortened V by 0 bases and J by 1 base, and 12 bases separated the two germline ends. The CDR3 has 16 residues. Germline CDR1 MNHEY, CDR2 SVGAGI. The CDR3 is CASSYSRTEFQETQYF. In nucleotides, the CDR3 is TGTGCCAGCAGTTACTCGAGGACAGAATTCCAAGAGACCCAGTACTTC.

The V and J genes are TRBV4-2 and TRBJ1-5, with D uncertain. V was cut by 1 base and J by 3 bases, with 10 bases left in between. The CDR3 totals 15 residues. Germline V gene sequence: CDR1 LGHNA, CDR2 YNFKEQ. CDR3 loop: CASSQVSSPNQPQHF. The CDR3 bases are TGTGCCAGCAGCCAAGTTTCGAGCCCCAATCAGCCCCAGCATTTT.

This clone was recorded once. The chain carries TRBV18 and TRBJ2-3; 8 bases match TRBD1. With 2 bases clipped from V and 5 bases from J, the junction kept 9 bases outside the gene matches. The germline gives CDR1 KGHSH, CDR2 LQKENI. CDR3 length equals 16 residues. CDR3 in amino acids: CASSPYGPGGEDTQYF. The CDR3 DNA sequence: TGTGCCAGCTCACCATACGGCCCAGGGGGCGAAGATACGCAGTATTTT.

This chain joins TRBV4-1 and TRBJ1-5, with D uncertain. There are 14 residues in the CDR3. Looked up from germline, CDR1 is MGHRA and CDR2 is YSYEKL. Trimming took off 0 bases at V and 4 bases at J, with 7 bases between the two ends. CDR3 in amino acids: CASSQDGLNQPQHF. In DNA form, the CDR3 reads TGCGCCAGCAGCCAAGACGGCTTAAATCAGCCCCAGCATTTT.

This sequence joins TRBV9 and TRBJ2-7; D may be TRBD2 (5 bases). The germline V gene has CDR1 SGDLS and CDR2 YYNGEE. The CDR3 is made up of 13 amino acids. The V end was cut by 0 bases, the J end by 5 bases, with 9 bases between. The CDR3 coding sequence is TGTGCCAGCAGCGTAGGGGAGAGGGACGAGCAGTACTTC. Translating it yields CASSVGERDEQYF.

J is TRBJ1-6 and V is TRBV6-4, with D maybe TRBD1 (5 bases). The CDR3 extends over 15 amino acids. V was cut by 6 bases and J by 8 bases, with 17 bases left in between. Germline values: CDR1 MRHNA, CDR2 SNTAGT. CDR3: CASSREGTDHSPLHF. The CDR3 DNA reads TGTGCCAGCAGCCGAGAAGGGACCGACCATTCACCCCTCCACTTT.

The chain uses TRBV9 and TRBJ2-3, with 7 bases identical to TRBD1. Unmatched junction bases numbered 6, after V lost 2 bases and J lost 0 bases. The germline V gene has CDR1 SGDLS and CDR2 YYNGEE. The CDR3 totals 16 residues. CDR3 DNA sequence: TGTGCCAGCAGCGTGGCCGGGACAGCAAGCACAGATACGCAGTATTTT. Protein product: CASSVAGTASTDTQYF.

CDR3 sequence reads: CASSIDRSMRQENSPLHF. The CDR3, as DNA: TGTGCCAGTAGTATAGATCGATCTATGAGACAGGAAAATTCACCCCTCCACTTT. The chain combines TRBV19 with TRBJ1-6; perhaps TRBD1 as D (6 bases). In germline, CDR1 is LNHDA, CDR2 SQIVND (reference sequence). V lost 0 bases to trimming and J lost 7 bases, with 19 bases between them. CDR3 length: 18 residues. Drawing the rest from reference TRBV19 and TRBJ1-6, the complete variable domain is DGGITQSPKYLFRKEGQNVTLSCEQNLNHDAMYWYRQDPGQGLRLIYYSQIVNDFQKGDIAEGYSVSREKKESFPLTVTSAQKNPTAFYLCASSIDRSMRQENSPLHFGNGTRLTVT.